A single sample gave rise to the 15 T cell receptor beta chains below, sequenced in a study of blood T cell repertoires in COVID-19. Libraries were prepared by immunoSEQ multiplex PCR; TCRdb keeps only in-frame clonotypes and omits some of them. The repertoire consists of 110,000 or so clones, with 85% to 90% occurring once and the leading ten covering just over 5.5%. Sequenced: peripheral blood. Receptors were obtained from a woman aged 55-70 years with COVID-19, enrolled during active disease.

The V and J genes are TRBV7-2 and TRBJ1-2; 8 positions match TRBD1. There are 15 residues in the CDR3. Germline CDR1 reads SGHTA; CDR2 reads FQGNSA. The V and J ends lost 5 bases and 1 base, in that order; junction bases with no gene match: 6. The CDR3 sequence is CASSEGTGDNYGYTF. As DNA, the CDR3 is TGTGCCAGCAGCGAAGGGACAGGTGATAACTATGGCTACACCTTC.

The V gene is TRBV18, the J gene TRBJ1-3; D is uncertain. Germline V gene lookup returns CDR1 KGHSH and CDR2 LQKENI. V was cut by 2 bases and J by 0 bases, with 11 bases left in between. The CDR3 is made up of 16 amino acids. CDR3 nucleotide sequence: TGTGCCAGCTCACCAGAGGTTACGGACTCTGGAAACACCATATATTTT. This encodes CASSPEVTDSGNTIYF.

V and J are TRBV2 and TRBJ1-3; no clear D gene. Germline CDR1 and CDR2: SNHLY and FYNNEI. The CDR3 is made up of 14 amino acids. V was shortened by 1 base and J by 2 bases, with 6 bases between the two germline ends. In DNA form, the CDR3 reads TGTGCCAGCAGTGAAGGGTTAGCTGGAAACACCATATATTTT. Its translation is CASSEGLAGNTIYF.

The rearrangement joins TRBV10-3 to TRBJ2-3, with D possibly matching TRBD1 (5 bases). V lost 0 bases, J lost 5 bases, and 15 bases lay in between. The CDR3 has 16 residues. The germline V gene has CDR1 ENHRY and CDR2 SYGVKD. CDR3 nucleotide sequence: TGTGCCATCAGTGAGTCGACGCGGACATCGGGAGATACGCAGTATTTT. Its protein product is CAISESTRTSGDTQYF.

This clone was detected once. The V and J genes are TRBV27 and TRBJ1-1; D may be TRBD1 (5 bases). The CDR3 runs 15 residues. With 7 bases removed from V and 1 base from J, the gap between germline ends came to 16 bases. Germline V gene sequence: CDR1 MNHEY, CDR2 SMNVEV (reference sequence). For the CDR3, the DNA is TGTGCCAGCACCTCCTTAACCAGGGAGAACACTGAAGCTTTCTTT. Encoded protein: CASTSLTRENTEAFF.

The chain recombines TRBV5-1 with TRBJ1-5; 7 nucleotides line up with TRBD1. Germline assignment: CDR1 SGHRS and CDR2 YFSETQ. This CDR3 region has 15 residues. Trimming took 0 bases from V and 5 from J; bases not matched to a gene: 5. Here the CDR3 reads CASSLDRGSDQPQHF. The CDR3 DNA reads TGCGCCAGCAGCTTGGACAGGGGATCAGATCAGCCCCAGCATTTT.

The V and J genes are TRBV6-4 and TRBJ2-3, with TRBD1 matching 7 bases. This CDR3 is built from 12 residues. Germline lookup yields CDR1 MRHNA and CDR2 SNTAGT. V shed 4 bases and J 6 bases; nucleotides not matched to a gene: 1. The CDR3 here is CASSAQGDTQYF. The CDR3 nucleotides are TGTGCCAGCAGTGCACAGGGGGATACGCAGTATTTT.

This rearrangement joins TRBV19 to TRBJ1-2; 7 bases are a match to TRBD1. The CDR3 runs 12 residues. Germline V lookup: CDR1 LNHDA, CDR2 SQIVND (reference sequence). V lost 9 bases, J lost 8 bases, and 9 bases stayed unmatched. CDR3 bases: TGTGCCAGCAAGACAGGGATCTCCGGCTACACCTTC. Translation gives CASKTGISGYTF.

The J gene is TRBJ2-1, the V gene TRBV7-6; TRBD2 agrees at 15 bases. The CDR3 contains 20 residues. CDR1 SGHVS and CDR2 FNYEAQ come from the germline V gene. J gave up 2 bases and V 3 bases, and 11 bases lay outside the gene matches. This chain's CDR3 is CASSFLGTSGGSLTYNEQFF. The CDR3 region has the DNA TGTGCCAGCAGCTTTCTTGGGACTAGCGGGGGGTCCCTTACCTACAATGAGCAGTTCTTC.

This clone appeared a single time. The rearrangement joins TRBV18 to TRBJ2-3; D might be TRBD2 (6 bases). From germline, CDR1 is KGHSH and CDR2 LQKENI. The CDR3 length is 15 residues. Deletions cut 2 bases from V and 4 bases from J, with 13 bases between. DNA of the CDR3: TGTGCCAGCTCACCAGGAGGGCAGGCGGCAGATACGCAGTATTTT. Translation: CASSPGGQAADTQYF.

The V and J genes are TRBV12-5 and TRBJ1-6; TRBD1 is a possible D gene (5 bases). CDR1 is LGHNT, CDR2 FRNRAP, per germline. Trimming cost V 5 bases and J 2 bases, with 16 bases left between them. The CDR3 runs 17 residues. The CDR3 reads CASGPDKSRPYNSPLHF. As DNA, the CDR3 is TGTGCTAGTGGTCCGGACAAGAGCCGGCCCTATAATTCACCCCTCCACTTT.

The rearrangement uses TRBV18 and TRBJ2-7; the match to TRBD1 covers 7 bases. Germline V gene sequence: CDR1 KGHSH, CDR2 LQKENI. The length of the CDR3 is 15 residues. J was trimmed by 3 bases and V by 5 bases; bases with no gene match: 10. The CDR3 DNA sequence: TGTGCCAGCTCATTTCTACCGGGACAGAACTACGAGCAGTACTTC. This encodes CASSFLPGQNYEQYF.

The genes are TRBV9 and TRBJ1-4; TRBD1 aligns across 7 bases. The CDR3 spans 15 residues. Germline V gene data show CDR1 as SGDLS and CDR2 as YYNGEE. V gave up 4 bases and J gave up 3 bases; unmatched junction bases: 6. CDR3 amino acids: CASSPGQGANEKLFF. CDR3 bases: TGTGCCAGCAGCCCGGGCCAGGGGGCTAATGAAAAACTGTTTTTT.

This chain links TRBV5-6 with TRBJ2-3; D is ambiguous. The CDR3 covers 13 residues. With 4 bases removed from V and 4 bases from J, the gap between germline ends came to 10 bases. Germline V lookup: CDR1 SGHDT, CDR2 YYEEEE. CDR3 amino acids: CASSPNSADTQYF. The CDR3 DNA is TGTGCCAGCAGCCCCAACTCGGCAGATACGCAGTATTTT.

The chain joins TRBV7-2 to TRBJ2-2; 7 nucleotides agree with TRBD2. V lost 4 bases to trimming and J lost 4 bases; unmatched junction nucleotides: 12. Germline V gene lookup returns CDR1 SGHTA and CDR2 FQGNSA. The CDR3 has 17 residues. The CDR3 nucleotides are TGTGCCAGCAGCTCCAACCTGGGGGGGGAGCCCACCGGGGAGCTGTTTTTT. Translating gives CASSSNLGGEPTGELFF.